This entry lists 22 T cell receptor beta chains sequenced from one sample in a study of T cell changes during pregnancy in multiple sclerosis. Sequencing used immunoSEQ multiplex PCR; TCRdb keeps in-frame clones, though not all of them. The data hold about 40,000 clones, with 90% to 95% observed a single time. Sequenced material: CD8+ T cells from peripheral blood mononuclear cells, taken before pregnancy. The receptors here all came from a female donor with multiple sclerosis, enrolled in a pregnancy study.

The V and J genes are TRBV7-2 and TRBJ1-4; D remains ambiguous. In germline, CDR1 is SGHTA, CDR2 FQGNSA. Deletions cut 2 bases from V and 6 bases from J, with 16 bases between. The CDR3 contains 16 residues. The CDR3 sequence is CASSLSFGLRDEKLFF. The CDR3 DNA follows: TGTGCCAGCAGCTTAAGTTTTGGGCTGCGGGATGAAAAACTGTTTTTT.

The chain links TRBV5-1 to TRBJ2-6; 11 bases align to TRBD2. This CDR3 contains 19 residues. V gave up 4 bases and J gave up 4 bases; unmatched junction bases: 13. Germline V CDR1 and CDR2: SGHRS, YFSETQ. The DNA for the CDR3 is TGCGCCAGCAGCCGAGGGACTAGCGGAACCCCCGGGGGGGCCAACGTCCTGACTTTC. Encoded protein: CASSRGTSGTPGGANVLTF.

The chain links TRBV7-9 to TRBJ1-1, with 7 nucleotides matching TRBD1. CDR1 and CDR2 (germline): SEHNR, FQNEAQ (reference sequence). V lost 6 bases to trimming and J lost 1 base; unmatched junction nucleotides: 8. This CDR3 contains 15 residues. The CDR3 sequence is CASRGKTGRNTEAFF. The CDR3 DNA is TGTGCCAGCAGGGGTAAGACAGGGAGGAACACTGAAGCTTTCTTT.

The V gene is TRBV19, the J gene TRBJ1-1; no definite D call. Germline-derived CDR1 and CDR2 are LNHDA and SQIVND (reference sequence). The V and J ends lost 6 bases and 4 bases respectively, with 9 bases between them. The CDR3 loop spans 12 amino acids. In DNA form, the CDR3 reads TGTGCCAGTAGCCCAGGTGTCACTGAAGCTTTCTTT. Residues: CASSPGVTEAFF.

V usage is TRBV28 and J usage is TRBJ1-1, with D maybe TRBD1 (6 bases). V was pared by 3 bases and J by 5 bases, with 13 bases between. Germline-derived CDR1 and CDR2 are MDHEN and SYDVKM. The CDR3 has 14 amino acids. The CDR3 loop is CASSFSRGRTEAFF. The CDR3 nucleotides read TGTGCCAGCAGTTTTTCCAGGGGTAGGACTGAAGCTTTCTTT.

This rearrangement joins TRBV11-3 to TRBJ2-3; a possible D gene is TRBD2 (6 bases). This CDR3 is 13 amino acids long. V was cut by 2 bases and J by 5 bases, with 8 bases left in between. CDR1 and CDR2 from the germline V gene are SGHNT and YENEEA. CDR3: CASSLPGVDTQYF. In nucleotides, the CDR3 is TGTGCCAGCAGCTTACCGGGGGTAGATACGCAGTATTTT.

This chain links TRBV6-1 with TRBJ1-4; D gene unclear. V lost 0 bases to trimming and J lost 8 bases, with 13 bases between them. The CDR3 has 15 residues. From germline, CDR1 is MNHNS and CDR2 SASEGT. For the CDR3, the DNA is TGTGCCAGCAGTGAAGCGCGCTCGGGTTCCGAAAAACTGTTTTTT. Translation gives CASSEARSGSEKLFF.

This clone occurred once. CDR3 sequence: CASSESLAGPTSYNEQFF. In DNA, the CDR3 is TGTGCCAGCAGTGAAAGTTTAGCGGGACCTACCTCCTACAATGAGCAGTTCTTC. This chain links TRBV2 with TRBJ2-1, with TRBD2 identical over 8 bases. CDR1 SNHLY and CDR2 FYNNEI come from the germline V gene. Trimming took 2 bases from V and 0 from J; bases not matched to a gene: 9. The CDR3 spans 18 residues.

The chain is built from TRBV15 and TRBJ2-3; tentatively, D is TRBD2 (5 bases). Trimming cost V 5 bases and J 6 bases, with 12 bases left between them. This CDR3 spans 13 amino acids. From germline, CDR1 is LNHNV and CDR2 YYDKDF (reference sequence). As DNA, the CDR3 is TGTGCCACCAGCGTGGGAGCGGCCGATACGCAGTATTTT. This codes for CATSVGAADTQYF. Full variable domain (missing parts from reference TRBV15 and TRBJ2-3): DAMVIQNPRYQVTQFGKPVTLSCSQTLNHNVMYWYQQKSSQAPKLLFHYYDKDFNNEADTPDNFQSRRPNTSFCFLDIRSPGLGDTAMYLCATSVGAADTQYFGPGTRLTVL.

CDR3 residues: CASSLVRDSNQPQHF. In nucleotides, the CDR3 is TGTGCCAGCAGCTTGGTCAGGGATAGCAATCAGCCCCAGCATTTT. The genes are TRBV5-6 and TRBJ1-5; D possibly corresponds to TRBD1 (5 bases). This CDR3 spans 15 amino acids. CDR1 is SGHDT, CDR2 YYEEEE, per germline. Trimming pared 0 bases from V and 0 bases from J, leaving 7 bases between.

V is TRBV14 and J is TRBJ2-7, with D possibly being TRBD2 (6 bases). From germline, CDR1 is SGHDN and CDR2 FVKESK. This CDR3 contains 16 residues. Trimming took off 0 bases at V and 2 bases at J, with 14 bases between the two ends. CDR3 protein: CASSQDGASVTYEQYF. In DNA, the CDR3 is TGTGCCAGCAGCCAAGATGGGGCTAGCGTTACCTACGAGCAGTACTTC.

The chain is built from TRBV7-9 and TRBJ2-7; D ambiguous. The germline CDR1 and CDR2 sequences are SEHNR and FQNEAQ (reference sequence). V shed 1 base and J shed 4 bases, with 8 bases lying between them. The CDR3 sequence is 13 residues long. As DNA, the CDR3 is TGTGCCAGCAGCTTAGTAGTAAGTTACGAGCAGTACTTC. Translated, it gives CASSLVVSYEQYF.

The V call is TRBV6-1, the J call TRBJ1-4, with 7 bases aligning to TRBD1. This CDR3 is built from 16 residues. Per the germline V gene, CDR1 is MNHNS and CDR2 is SASEGT. Losses at the gene ends were 2 bases for V and 8 bases for J; bases not matched to a gene: 11. DNA of the CDR3: TGTGCCAGCAGTGAATGGGTACAGGGGCCTGGGGAAAAACTGTTTTTT. Translation gives CASSEWVQGPGEKLFF.

The genes are TRBV6-1 and TRBJ2-7; 10 bases are a match to TRBD1. V dropped 10 bases and J dropped 6; count of bases not matched to a gene: 6. This CDR3 has 12 amino acids. CDR1 and CDR2 (germline): MNHNS, SASEGT. The CDR3 loop reads CATPGTGVEQYF. The CDR3 DNA reads as TGTGCCACACCCGGGACAGGGGTCGAGCAGTACTTC.

The chain links TRBV15 to TRBJ2-4, with 10 positions matching TRBD2. CDR1 is LNHNV, CDR2 YYDKDF, per germline (reference sequence). V was pared by 8 bases and J by 5 bases, with 12 bases of the junction left unmatched. This CDR3 contains 16 residues. The CDR3 loop reads CATSAITGLAENIQYF. As DNA, the CDR3 is TGTGCCACCTCCGCGATTACCGGACTAGCGGAAAACATTCAGTACTTC. Based on the CDR3 plus reference TRBV15 and TRBJ2-4, the full variable domain is DAMVIQNPRYQVTQFGKPVTLSCSQTLNHNVMYWYQQKSSQAPKLLFHYYDKDFNNEADTPDNFQSRRPNTSFCFLDIRSPGLGDTAMYLCATSAITGLAENIQYFGAGTRLSVL.

V gene TRBV7-8 combines with J gene TRBJ2-3, with TRBD2 matching 7 bases. The CDR3 has 14 residues. Germline CDR1 is SGHVS and CDR2 is FQNEAQ. Trimming cost V 6 bases and J 4 bases; bases outside gene matches: 7. CDR3 sequence (DNA): TGTGCCAGCAGGGTCAGCGGGAAAGCAGATACGCAGTATTTT. This gives the protein CASRVSGKADTQYF.

The chain employs TRBV25-1 and TRBJ1-3, with D hard to call. Germline-derived CDR1 and CDR2 are MGHDK and SYGVNS. Trimming left V 3 bases short and J 0 bases short, with 9 bases between. This CDR3 has 15 amino acids. The CDR3 protein is CASSDGGLSGNTIYF. The DNA for the CDR3 is TGTGCCAGCAGTGATGGAGGACTCTCTGGAAACACCATATATTTT.

The chain uses TRBV19 and TRBJ2-1; 7 bases are a match to TRBD2. The CDR3 is 15 residues long. CDR1 LNHDA and CDR2 SQIVND come from the germline V gene (reference sequence). The junction had 7 bases not matched to a gene; V was cut back by 8 bases and J by 0 bases. This CDR3 is CASQSSGSSYNEQFF. The CDR3 DNA follows: TGTGCCAGTCAATCTAGCGGTAGCTCCTACAATGAGCAGTTCTTC.

Turning to this clone: A read error may account for a junction end that differs from germline. The chain links TRBV7-7 to TRBJ2-5; no clear D. This CDR3 spans 13 amino acids. The germline V gene has CDR1 SSHAT and CDR2 FNYEAQ (reference sequence). The CDR3 coding sequence is TGTGCTAGCAGCTTATGGTCCGGAGAGACCCAGTACTTC. Amino acids: CASSLWSGETQYF.

The gene calls are TRBV19 and TRBJ2-7; D is possibly TRBD2 (5 bases). The CDR3 consists of 14 residues. V was trimmed by 3 bases and J by 2 bases, leaving 11 bases between them. In germline, CDR1 is LNHDA, CDR2 SQIVND (reference sequence). The CDR3 sequence is CASSITSGTYEQYF. The CDR3 DNA reads as TGTGCCAGTAGTATCACTAGTGGCACCTACGAGCAGTACTTC. Together with reference TRBV19 and TRBJ2-7, the CDR3 gives the full variable domain: DGGITQSPKYLFRKEGQNVTLSCEQNLNHDAMYWYRQDPGQGLRLIYYSQIVNDFQKGDIAEGYSVSREKKESFPLTVTSAQKNPTAFYLCASSITSGTYEQYFGPGTRLTVT.

The V gene is TRBV7-2, the J gene TRBJ2-1, with 10 bases fitting TRBD2. The CDR3 has 16 amino acids. Germline values: CDR1 SGHTA, CDR2 FQGNSA. V lost 3 bases and J lost 2; bases outside the gene matches: 4. The CDR3 coding sequence is TGTGCCAGCAGCTTTAGCGGGAGGCAAGCCTACAATGAGCAGTTCTTC. This sequence encodes CASSFSGRQAYNEQFF.

The J gene is TRBJ1-4, the V gene TRBV19; 7 bases align to TRBD1. The J segment lost 6 bases and the V segment lost 6 bases, leaving 1 base of the junction unmatched. CDR1 LNHDA and CDR2 SQIVND come from the germline V gene (reference sequence). The CDR3 covers 12 residues. In nucleotides, the CDR3 is TGTGCCAGTAGGCAGGGGGATGAAAAACTGTTTTTT. Translating it yields CASRQGDEKLFF.